The 11 T cell receptor beta chains listed next were all sequenced from one sample in a study of cytomegalovirus exposure and HLA in healthy donors. The PCR made use of 60 Vbeta and 13 Jbeta primers. Assay: immunoSEQ multiplex PCR; the TCRdb copy retains only in-frame clones and omits some. The sample holds about 120,000 clones, over 65% seen once. Sequencing was performed on PBMCs. The receptors shown here come from a young man in good health and CMV-seronegative.

This clone is deemed medium-sized. CDR3 region: CAISDPRSSYEQYF. Here the CDR3 DNA reads TGTGCCATCAGTGATCCTAGGAGCTCCTACGAGCAGTACTTC. V usage is TRBV10-3 and J usage is TRBJ2-7; D unclear. Germline CDR1 and CDR2: ENHRY and SYGVKD. V was cut by 3 bases and J by 0 bases, with 9 bases left in between. The CDR3 loop spans 14 amino acids.

This rearrangement joins TRBV6-1 to TRBJ2-1, with a tentative D call TRBD2 (6 bases). The CDR3 is 14 residues long. With 3 bases removed from V and 8 bases from J, the gap between germline ends came to 14 bases. CDR1 and CDR2 from the germline V gene are MNHNS and SASEGT. The CDR3 is CASSEVGGSDEQFF. The CDR3 DNA follows: TGTGCCAGCAGTGAGGTGGGGGGTAGCGATGAGCAGTTCTTC.

The gene calls are TRBV6-1 and TRBJ2-7, with D tentatively TRBD2 (5 bases). Germline V gene data show CDR1 as MNHNS and CDR2 as SASEGT. This CDR3 comprises 14 residues. V was trimmed by 1 base and J by 3 bases, leaving 10 bases between them. CDR3 in amino acids: CASSEGTGIYEQYF. The DNA of the CDR3 is TGTGCCAGCAGTGAAGGGACGGGGATCTACGAGCAGTACTTC.

V and J are TRBV5-8 and TRBJ1-4; tentative D call: TRBD1 (5 bases). The V end lost 1 base, the J end lost 7 bases, and 23 bases lay between the germline ends. This CDR3 region has 18 residues. Germline CDR1 reads SGHTS; CDR2 reads YDEGEE. The chain's CDR3 is CASSLRAGLRAPTEKLFF. The CDR3 region has the DNA TGTGCCAGCAGCTTGCGTGCAGGGTTGAGAGCGCCTACTGAAAAACTGTTTTTT.

V gene TRBV28 combines with J gene TRBJ1-2; 7 bases agree with TRBD1. The germline V gene has CDR1 MDHEN and CDR2 SYDVKM. CDR3 length: 13 residues. The trim removed 2 bases at V and 6 bases at J, leaving 3 bases unmatched. CDR3 sequence (DNA): TGTGCCAGCAGTTTAAAGGGGGCGCATGGCTACACCTTC. This codes for CASSLKGAHGYTF.

V gene TRBV4-2 combines with J gene TRBJ2-6; 8 bases agree with TRBD1. V lost 0 bases, J lost 1 base, and 8 bases stayed unmatched. The CDR3 contains 19 residues. The germline CDR1 and CDR2 sequences are LGHNA and YNFKEQ. This CDR3 reads CASSQDPLGQGSGANVLTF. Here the CDR3 DNA reads TGTGCCAGCAGCCAAGATCCCCTTGGACAGGGTTCTGGGGCCAACGTCCTGACTTTC.

This chain uses TRBV6-1 with TRBJ1-5; 12 bases align to TRBD1. Unmatched junction bases numbered 7, after V lost 4 bases and J lost 0 bases. In germline, CDR1 is MNHNS, CDR2 SASEGT. The CDR3 is 18 residues long. This CDR3 reads CASSGGQGARNSNQPQHF. In DNA form, the CDR3 reads TGTGCCAGCAGTGGGGGACAGGGGGCGCGAAATAGCAATCAGCCCCAGCATTTT.

This rearrangement joins TRBV6-4 to TRBJ2-2; maybe TRBD2 (5 bases). CDR3 length: 13 residues. CDR1 and CDR2 (germline): MRHNA, SNTAGT. The V end lost 4 bases, the J end lost 3 bases, and 6 bases lay between the germline ends. The CDR3 protein is CASSGTYTGELFF. The CDR3, as DNA: TGTGCCAGCAGTGGGACTTACACCGGGGAGCTGTTTTTT.

V gene TRBV14 combines with J gene TRBJ1-6, with 7 bases aligning to TRBD1. The germline CDR1 and CDR2 sequences are SGHDN and FVKESK. Trimming at V came to 5 bases and at J to 10 bases, leaving 8 bases not matched to a gene. This CDR3 is 14 amino acids long. CDR3 DNA sequence: TGTGCCAGCAGCTTTGACAGGGCAGGATCACCCCTCCACTTT. This codes for CASSFDRAGSPLHF.

This clone was seen a few times. The V and J genes are TRBV19 and TRBJ2-2; the D gene is possibly TRBD2 (5 bases). Trimming took off 6 bases at V and 7 bases at J, with 18 bases between the two ends. Germline V gene lookup returns CDR1 LNHDA and CDR2 SQIVND (reference sequence). The CDR3 has 15 residues. The CDR3, as DNA: TGTGCCAGTAGCAATGCGGGCCAGATCGGCGGGGAGCTGTTTTTT. This gives the protein CASSNAGQIGGELFF.

The chain uses TRBV18 and TRBJ2-3, with D tentatively TRBD2 (6 bases). Germline assignment: CDR1 KGHSH and CDR2 LQKENI. The CDR3 is 16 residues long. The V gene lost 6 bases and the J gene lost 1 base, with 17 bases spanning the gap. The CDR3 here is CASSAEGSVGTDTQYF. The CDR3 nucleotides are TGTGCCAGCTCCGCGGAGGGAAGCGTTGGCACAGATACGCAGTATTTT.